Following are 25 T cell receptor beta chains from one sample sequenced in a study of T cell changes during pregnancy in multiple sclerosis. Here immunoSEQ multiplex PCR was the method, and the copy in TCRdb shows in-frame clones only, minus some. The sample lists tens of thousands of clones, about nine tenths occurring once. Sequenced material: CD4+ T cells from peripheral blood mononuclear cells, taken after pregnancy. All receptors come from a female donor in good health, enrolled as a control in a pregnancy study.

A single count supports this clone. The chain recombines TRBV29-1 with TRBJ1-5; unclear D gene. The germline V gene encodes CDR1 SQVTM and CDR2 ANQGSEA. V was cut by 1 base and J by 5 bases, with 9 bases left in between. The CDR3 has 13 residues. In DNA form, the CDR3 reads TGCAGCGTTGAAGTGGGCTTGGATCAGCCCCAGCATTTT. Protein: CSVEVGLDQPQHF.

The rearrangement joins TRBV19 to TRBJ2-7, with 11 bases identical to TRBD1. Losses at the gene ends were 0 bases for V and 5 bases for J; bases not matched to a gene: 3. This CDR3 is built from 15 residues. CDR1 and CDR2 from the germline V gene are LNHDA and SQIVND (reference sequence). The CDR3 region is CASSIEWTGGNEQYF. CDR3 nucleotides: TGTGCCAGTAGTATAGAGTGGACAGGGGGCAACGAGCAGTACTTC.

The CDR3 protein is CASGTEETQYF. Here the CDR3 DNA reads TGTGCCTCAGGGACAGAAGAGACCCAGTACTTC. The rearrangement joins TRBV30 to TRBJ2-5, with 7 bases aligning to TRBD1. The CDR3 is 11 amino acids. Germline loops: CDR1 GTSNPN, CDR2 SVGIG (reference sequence). With 7 bases clipped from V and 3 bases from J, the junction kept 2 bases outside the gene matches. The variable domain in full, completed from reference TRBV30 and TRBJ2-5, reads SQTIHQWPATLVQPVGSPLSLECTVEGTSNPNLYWYRQAAGRGLQLLFYSVGIGQISSEVPQNLSASRPQDRQFILSSKKLLLSDSGFYLCASGTEETQYFGPGTRLLVL.

CDR3 DNA: TGTGCCAGCAGCTTACGATCCGGGGGCTACGAGCAGTACTTC. This translates into CASSLRSGGYEQYF. The chain is built from TRBV7-3 and TRBJ2-7, with a possible D match to TRBD2 (6 bases). The CDR3 consists of 14 residues. V was pared by 2 bases and J by 3 bases, with 11 bases between. Germline lookup yields CDR1 SGHTA and CDR2 FQGTGA.

The genes are TRBV5-1 and TRBJ1-5, with no clear D. The V end lost 4 bases, the J end lost 7 bases, and 12 bases lay between the germline ends. CDR1 and CDR2 (germline): SGHRS, YFSETQ. The CDR3 is 13 residues long. DNA for the CDR3: TGCGCCAGCAGCCCCATGGGCCAGCAGCCCCAGCATTTT. It encodes CASSPMGQQPQHF.

The genes are TRBV29-1 and TRBJ2-5; D is possibly TRBD2 (6 bases). This CDR3 contains 14 residues. The germline gives CDR1 SQVTM, CDR2 ANQGSEA. Trimming cost V 7 bases and J 4 bases, with 19 bases left between them. CDR3 amino acids: CSARGLGRSETQYF. CDR3 coding DNA: TGCAGCGCCCGGGGGTTGGGGCGGTCAGAGACCCAGTACTTC.

This sequence joins TRBV4-3 and TRBJ2-7; D gene ambiguous. CDR1 and CDR2 from the germline V gene are LGHNA and YSLEER. V lost 3 bases, J lost 0 bases, and 9 bases lay in between. There are 14 residues in the CDR3. The CDR3 DNA follows: TGCGCCAGCAGCCATCGCGTCGGCTCCTACGAGCAGTACTTC. It translates to CASSHRVGSYEQYF.

This chain links TRBV6-5 with TRBJ2-2, with D possibly matching TRBD2 (5 bases). This CDR3 spans 13 amino acids. The V gene lost 6 bases and the J gene lost 5 bases, with 10 bases spanning the gap. Germline CDR1 MNHEY, CDR2 SVGAGI. CDR3 nucleotide sequence: TGTGCCAGCAGGGGCGGGTGGACCGGGGAGCTGTTTTTT. As protein: CASRGGWTGELFF.

The chain has TRBV5-4 and TRBJ1-1; no definite D call. This CDR3 comprises 15 residues. CDR1 is SGHNT and CDR2 is YYREEE in the germline V gene (reference sequence). Trimming shortened V by 9 bases and J by 0 bases, and 18 bases separated the two germline ends. CDR3 sequence: CATRTPWGLNTEAFF. The CDR3 bases are TGTGCCACTAGGACTCCTTGGGGATTGAACACTGAAGCTTTCTTT. The full variable domain, in which reference TRBV5-4 and TRBJ1-1 provide the parts outside the CDR3, is ETGVTQSPTHLIKTRGQQVTLRCSSQSGHNTVSWYQQALGQGPQFIFQYYREEENGRGNFPPRFSGLQFPNYSSELNVNALELDDSALYLCATRTPWGLNTEAFFGQGTRLTVV.

V is TRBV5-1 and J is TRBJ1-1, with TRBD1 as a possible D gene (5 bases). The CDR3 is made up of 13 amino acids. Germline V CDR1 and CDR2: SGHRS, YFSETQ. V gave up 3 bases and J gave up 1 base, with 7 bases separating them. The CDR3 here is CASSSGQNTEAFF. CDR3 sequence (DNA): TGCGCCAGCAGCTCCGGACAGAACACTGAAGCTTTCTTT.

The chain combines TRBV10-3 with TRBJ2-7; TRBD2 aligns across 12 bases. CDR1 ENHRY and CDR2 SYGVKD come from the germline V gene. The V segment lost 6 bases and the J segment 6 bases; nucleotides outside the gene matches: 9. The CDR3 consists of 15 residues. CDR3 sequence (DNA): TGTGCCATCAGCCACACTAGCGGGAGGCTTGGCGAGCAGTACTTC. Its protein product is CAISHTSGRLGEQYF.

V is TRBV7-9 and J is TRBJ1-5; a weak D match, TRBD1 (5 bases). V was trimmed by 5 bases and J by 2 bases, leaving 19 bases between them. The CDR3 extends over 17 amino acids. CDR1 and CDR2 from the germline V gene are SEHNR and FQNEAQ (reference sequence). The CDR3, as DNA: TGTGCCAGCAGCCAGGAAGGGACTTCCATTGGCAATCAGCCCCAGCATTTT. It yields the protein CASSQEGTSIGNQPQHF.

This chain links TRBV11-3 with TRBJ2-7; D is possibly TRBD2 (6 bases). This CDR3 has 13 amino acids. From germline, CDR1 is SGHNT and CDR2 YENEEA. V dropped 5 bases and J dropped 1 base, with 9 bases sitting between them. The CDR3 reads CASSLRGSYEQYF. The DNA for the CDR3 is TGTGCCAGCAGCCTGCGGGGATCCTACGAGCAGTACTTC. The variable domain in full, completed from reference TRBV11-3 and TRBJ2-7, reads EAGVVQSPRYKIIEKKQPVAFWCNPISGHNTLYWYLQNLGQGPELLIRYENEEAVDDSQLPKDRFSAERLKGVDSTLKIQPAELGDSAVYLCASSLRGSYEQYFGPGTRLTVT.

The genes are TRBV7-9 and TRBJ2-1; weak D call: TRBD1 (5 bases). Trimming left V 5 bases short and J 1 base short, with 24 bases between. Looked up from germline, CDR1 is SEHNR and CDR2 is FQNEAQ (reference sequence). This CDR3 has 19 amino acids. CDR3 in amino acids: CASSPPVIHHQGSYNEQFF. The CDR3, as DNA: TGTGCCAGCAGCCCCCCCGTGATTCACCATCAGGGTTCCTACAATGAGCAGTTCTTC.

This clone has a handful of counts. V usage is TRBV30 and J usage is TRBJ1-1; the D gene is possibly TRBD1 (5 bases). This CDR3 has 15 residues. The germline V gene encodes CDR1 GTSNPN and CDR2 SVGIG (reference sequence). With 1 base removed from V and 4 bases from J, the gap between germline ends came to 16 bases. The CDR3 spells CAWSENEGRITEAFF. DNA for the CDR3: TGTGCCTGGAGTGAGAATGAGGGGAGGATCACTGAAGCTTTCTTT.

This chain uses TRBV7-5 with TRBJ1-5. TRBV7-5 represents a pseudogene. This CDR3 is built from 18 residues. DNA for the CDR3: TGTGCCAGAAGCTTCGACTCATTAACCAAATATAGCAATCAGCCCCAGCATTTT. Protein: CARSFDSLTKYSNQPQHF.

This CDR3 reads CASSLEHLADRYNEQFF. CDR3 in DNA: TGTGCCAGCAGCTTAGAACACCTAGCGGACAGATACAATGAGCAGTTCTTC. This chain joins TRBV7-8 and TRBJ2-1, with D possibly matching TRBD2 (7 bases). The CDR3 length is 17 residues. V lost 1 base and J lost 4, with 17 bases in between. Per germline, CDR1 SGHVS and CDR2 FQNEAQ.

The sample holds one count of this clone. The gene calls are TRBV7-6 and TRBJ1-4; TRBD1 matches at 10 bases. Trimming cost V 5 bases and J 6 bases; bases outside gene matches: 6. CDR1 SGHVS and CDR2 FNYEAQ come from the germline V gene. The length of the CDR3 is 15 residues. The DNA for the CDR3 is TGTGCCAGCAGCAGTAGGACAGGGGGTGATGAAAAACTGTTTTTT. Encoded protein: CASSSRTGGDEKLFF. The variable domain in full, completed from reference TRBV7-6 and TRBJ1-4, reads GAGVSQSPRYKVTKRGQDVALRCDPISGHVSLYWYRQALGQGPEFLTYFNYEAQQDKSGLPNDRFSAERPEGSISTLTIQRTEQRDSAMYRCASSSRTGGDEKLFFGSGTQLSVL.

The V gene is TRBV5-1, the J gene TRBJ2-1; 12 bases fit TRBD1. Per germline, CDR1 SGHRS and CDR2 YFSETQ. This CDR3 has 17 residues. J was trimmed by 3 bases and V by 0 bases; bases with no gene match: 4. The CDR3 protein is CASSLGGTGGNYNEQFF. CDR3 sequence (DNA): TGCGCCAGCAGCTTGGGTGGGACAGGGGGCAACTACAATGAGCAGTTCTTC.

The V call is TRBV27, the J call TRBJ1-5; 8 positions match TRBD1. The V and J ends lost 5 bases and 0 bases, in that order; junction bases with no gene match: 15. The germline V gene has CDR1 MNHEY and CDR2 SMNVEV (reference sequence). This CDR3 has 19 residues. As DNA, the CDR3 is TGTGCCAGCAGTCCGGCCGACAGGGGTGGGATCGATAGCAATCAGCCCCAGCATTTT. Residues: CASSPADRGGIDSNQPQHF.

The chain joins TRBV7-9 to TRBJ2-7; TRBD1 is a possible D gene (6 bases). Germline values: CDR1 SEHNR, CDR2 FQNEAQ (reference sequence). This CDR3 region has 13 residues. V gave up 8 bases and J gave up 5 bases, with 16 bases separating them. The CDR3 sequence is CASGGGRGNEQYF. Here the CDR3 DNA reads TGTGCCAGCGGAGGCGGCAGGGGAAACGAGCAGTACTTC.

This chain connects TRBV4-1 to TRBJ2-1; possible D gene TRBD1, 7 bases. Germline assignment: CDR1 MGHRA and CDR2 YSYEKL. The ends were cut back, 1 base at V and 10 bases at J, with 14 bases in the middle. The CDR3 has 14 amino acids. The CDR3 DNA reads as TGCGCCAGCAGCCAAGGAGCTCAGGGGGGAGAGCAGTTCTTC. Its translation is CASSQGAQGGEQFF.

This clone was counted once. This sequence joins TRBV4-3 and TRBJ2-1, with a weak D call TRBD2 (5 bases). The CDR3 runs to 15 residues. V dropped 0 bases and J dropped 7 bases, with 13 bases sitting between them. The V gene's germline CDR1 is LGHNA and CDR2 YSLEER. The CDR3 sequence: CASSQEFASPNEQFF. The CDR3 coding sequence is TGCGCCAGCAGCCAAGAATTCGCTAGCCCGAATGAGCAGTTCTTC.

J is TRBJ2-7 and V is TRBV4-1, with 10 bases that match TRBD1. Germline CDR1 is MGHRA and CDR2 is YSYEKL. CDR3 length: 14 residues. The V and J ends lost 3 bases and 8 bases, in that order; junction bases with no gene match: 7. CDR3 DNA: TGCGCCAGCAGCCAGGCCGGGACAGGGGTTCAGCAGTACTTC. Encoded protein: CASSQAGTGVQQYF.

The genes are TRBV27 and TRBJ2-7; D uncertain. The CDR3 consists of 13 residues. Germline lookup yields CDR1 MNHEY and CDR2 SMNVEV (reference sequence). V was trimmed by 3 bases and J by 1 base, leaving 7 bases between them. CDR3 sequence reads: CASSLSFSYEQYF. CDR3 DNA sequence: TGTGCCAGCAGTTTGTCATTTTCCTACGAGCAGTACTTC.